Following are 13 T cell receptor beta chains from one sample sequenced in a study of T-cell reconstitution after alpha-beta-depleted transplantation in children. Using unique molecular identifiers, the investigators prepared the TCRbeta library. One entry per CDR3 protein, called by TCRdb with MiXCR from the PCR reads. Here the sample spans just under 350,000 distinct CDR3 sequences, roughly 17% being singletons. The input for sequencing was PBMCs, mostly from graft donor cells, taken 360 days after TCRalphabeta/CD19-depleted stem cell transplant. The receptors shown here come from a male patient between 2 and 10 years old who had a stem cell transplant for acute lymphoblastic leukemia, so the T cells may come from the graft donor.

V gene TRBV10-3 combines with J gene TRBJ2-1; 7 positions agree with TRBD1. The germline V gene encodes CDR1 ENHRY and CDR2 SYGVKD. The ends lost 8 bases at V and 4 bases at J; junction bases unmatched: 8. The CDR3 is 14 residues long. Here the CDR3 reads CAIGTEPRYNEQFF. The CDR3 region has the DNA TGTGCCATCGGGACAGAACCTAGATACAATGAGCAGTTCTTC.

This clonotype was detected only a few times. The chain employs TRBV18 and TRBJ2-1; TRBD2 matches 7 bases. V was clipped by 0 bases and J by 1 base; unmatched bases: 3. The CDR3 spans 16 residues. In germline, CDR1 is KGHSH, CDR2 LQKENI. Here the CDR3 reads CASSPPGLLSYNEQFF. CDR3 sequence (DNA): TGTGCCAGCTCACCACCGGGACTACTATCCTACAATGAGCAGTTCTTC.

This clonotype was seen many times. Here the CDR3 DNA reads TGCAGCGTTGGTATCCTAGCGAGCACAGATACGCAGTATTTT. Its translation: CSVGILASTDTQYF. This sequence joins TRBV29-1 and TRBJ2-3; D is perhaps TRBD2 (6 bases). V was cut by 4 bases and J by 0 bases, with 11 bases left in between. Germline assignment: CDR1 SQVTM and CDR2 ANQGSEA. The CDR3 spans 14 residues.

This clonotype came up a few times. This chain uses TRBV20-1 with TRBJ2-5; TRBD2 aligns across 9 bases. The length of the CDR3 is 10 residues. The V segment lost 4 bases and the J segment 12 bases; nucleotides outside the gene matches: 3. Germline assignment: CDR1 DFQATT and CDR2 SNEGSKA (reference sequence). The CDR3 sequence is CSAIAGEEYF. CDR3 DNA sequence: TGCAGTGCTATAGCGGGAGAGGAGTACTTC.

This clonotype occurred a few times. The chain joins TRBV4-2 to TRBJ2-1, with TRBD2 matching 11 bases. Germline trimming cut 1 base from V and 7 bases from J; bases unmatched to any gene: 9. Looked up from germline, CDR1 is LGHNA and CDR2 is YNFKEQ. There are 17 residues in the CDR3. This chain's CDR3 is CASSQVGLAGGVNEQFF. CDR3 DNA sequence: TGTGCCAGCAGCCAAGTAGGGCTAGCGGGAGGTGTTAATGAGCAGTTCTTC.

This clonotype was counted only a few times. This chain connects TRBV20-1 to TRBJ1-3; no reliable D call. V gave up 3 bases and J gave up 16 bases, with 19 bases separating them. Germline V gene sequence: CDR1 DFQATT, CDR2 SNEGSKA (reference sequence). The CDR3 totals 12 residues. This CDR3 reads CSASPDGRRGYF. CDR3 DNA: TGCAGTGCTAGCCCCGACGGACGACGCGGGTATTTT.

The chain carries TRBV6-2 or TRBV6-3 and TRBJ2-2; D not certain. Germline loops: CDR1 MNHEY, CDR2 SVGEGT. The length of the CDR3 is 13 residues. The V end lost 6 bases, the J end lost 3 bases, and 8 bases lay between the germline ends. This CDR3 is CASRWKDTGELFF. As DNA, the CDR3 is TGTGCCAGCAGATGGAAAGACACCGGGGAGCTGTTTTTT.

The chain carries TRBV12-3 or TRBV12-4 and TRBJ2-1, with a weak D call TRBD2 (7 bases). The ends were cut back, 2 bases at V and 0 bases at J, with 17 bases in the middle. The CDR3 covers 18 residues. CDR3 sequence: CASSLTGGGLGSYNEQFF. Written as DNA, the CDR3 is TGTGCCAGCAGTTTAACGGGGGGCGGCCTAGGCTCCTACAATGAGCAGTTCTTC.

V usage is TRBV7-2 and J usage is TRBJ1-1; weak D call: TRBD1 (6 bases). Germline V gene lookup returns CDR1 SGHTA and CDR2 FQGNSA. Trimming took off 3 bases at V and 2 bases at J, with 13 bases between the two ends. The CDR3 spans 15 residues. CDR3 sequence: CASSLGGGSNTEAFF. The CDR3 coding sequence is TGTGCCAGCAGCTTGGGGGGGGGCTCCAACACTGAAGCTTTCTTT. The variable domain in full, with the rest retrieved from reference TRBV7-2 and TRBJ1-1, is GAGVSQSPSNKVTEKGKDVELRCDPISGHTALYWYRQSLGQGLEFLIYFQGNSAPDKSGLPSDRFSAERTGGSVSTLTIQRTQQEDSAVYLCASSLGGGSNTEAFFGQGTRLTVV.

Concerning this clonotype: Just one base apart from a much larger clone, this may be a read error. This chain connects TRBV28 to TRBJ2-5; possibly TRBD2 for D (6 bases). The CDR3 consists of 15 residues. Looked up from germline, CDR1 is MDHEN and CDR2 is SYDVKM. The CDR3 DNA follows: TGTGTCAGCCGGCCCGGAGGGTGGGACCAAGAGACCCAGTACTTC. This translates into CVSRPGGWDQETQYF.

The chain links TRBV12-3 or TRBV12-4 to TRBJ2-3, with D unclear. V was clipped by 8 bases and J by 2 bases, with 14 bases between them. The CDR3 totals 14 residues. The CDR3 region is CASRSGPSTDTQYF. CDR3 sequence (DNA): TGTGCCAGCCGAAGTGGGCCATCCACAGATACGCAGTATTTT.

This clonotype was counted only a few times. The chain uses TRBV12-3 or TRBV12-4 and TRBJ1-2, with D unclear. This CDR3 is 13 amino acids long. Trimming left V 4 bases short and J 7 bases short, with 13 bases between. The CDR3 sequence: CASSWRAEGGYTF. The CDR3 nucleotides read TGTGCCAGCAGTTGGAGGGCGGAGGGTGGCTACACCTTC.

Only a few counts were recorded for this clonotype. This chain connects TRBV11-2 to TRBJ2-4; 12 nucleotides match TRBD1. This CDR3 is built from 20 residues. Germline V gene data show CDR1 as SGHAT and CDR2 as FQNNGV. V was pared by 1 base and J by 1 base, with 11 bases of the junction left unmatched. The CDR3 DNA is TGTGCCAGCAGCTTAGTACCGGGACAGGGGGCCCTGCAGGCCAAAAACATTCAGTACTTC. Its protein is CASSLVPGQGALQAKNIQYF. The full variable domain, completed using reference TRBV11-2 and TRBJ2-4, is EAGVAQSPRYKIIEKRQSVAFWCNPISGHATLYWYQQILGQGPKLLIQFQNNGVVDDSQLPKDRFSAERLKGVDSTLKIQPAKLEDSAVYLCASSLVPGQGALQAKNIQYFGAGTRLSVL.